This T cell receptor (beta chain) was observed in a study of T-cell reconstitution after alpha-beta-depleted transplantation in children. Study findings and constraints: The authors attributed T-cell counts and diversity one year after transplant mostly to newly produced T cells. After transplant, high TCRbeta diversity at day 60 in some patients arose from surviving recipient T cells and thymic progenitors. About two months after transplant, alpha-beta T cells reportedly came from several hundred expanded graft clones.

The CDR3 covers 13 residues. V lost 3 bases and J lost 8, with 11 bases in between. This clonotype has a count of ten or more. Its target is not known. Researchers prepared the TCRbeta library using unique molecular identifiers, the study reports. TCRdb independently ran MiXCR on the PCR reads; one entry per CDR3 protein. The sample contains just under 350,000 distinct CDR3 sequences, roughly 15% of which appear only once. The origin of this receptor is a male patient aged 2-10 years who had a stem cell transplant for acute lymphoblastic leukemia, so the T cells may come from the graft donor. The genes are TRBV12-3 or TRBV12-4 and TRBJ2-1; the D is unclear. The source material was PBMCs, mostly from graft donor cells, sampled 360 days after TCRalphabeta/CD19-depleted stem cell transplant. DNA of the CDR3: TGTGCCAGCAGTTTTAGGTGGACCTATGAGCAGTTCTTC. It codes for CASSFRWTYEQFF.